Reported below is one TCR beta chain. This specimen belongs to a study of T cells in Graves' hyperthyroidism and ophthalmopathy. Germline lookup yields CDR1 SQVTM and CDR2 ANQGSEA. This CDR3 is built from 12 residues. V was pared by 8 bases and J by 7 bases, with 17 bases between. It was RNA transcripts that yielded the amplified TCR beta CDR3 regions. Primed by the HTBI set, a first-round RT-PCR was run on the TCR CDR3. TCRdb re-called the multiplex PCR reads with MiXCR, one entry per CDR3 protein. This sample has under 700,000 distinct CDR3 sequences; about 43% occur once, and the top ten carry roughly 8.2%.

This TCR derives from a woman aged 18-29 years with Graves' hyperthyroidism. The chain is built from TRBV29-1 and TRBJ1-2; D might be TRBD1 (5 bases). The specimen sequenced was peripheral blood or thyroid tissue (not recorded which). The CDR3 region is CSQEGRAGGYTF. In DNA, the CDR3 is TGCAGCCAAGAGGGCAGGGCTGGTGGCTACACCTTC.